Below, 3 T cell receptor beta chains from the same sample are listed, as sequenced in a study of cytomegalovirus exposure and HLA in healthy donors. Researchers ran the PCR with 60 Vbeta and 13 Jbeta primers. Assay used: immunoSEQ multiplex PCR; TCRdb lists only in-frame clones, some missing. The sample shows 97,000 or so clones, roughly 76% of them seen only once. The specimen sequenced was PBMCs. The receptors originated from a man aged 50-59 years in good health and CMV-seronegative.

The chain links TRBV6-4 to TRBJ1-2, with a tentative D call TRBD1 (5 bases). Germline V gene lookup returns CDR1 MRHNA and CDR2 SNTAGT. This CDR3 contains 16 residues. V dropped 0 bases and J dropped 6 bases, with 17 bases sitting between them. The DNA for the CDR3 is TGTGCCAGCAGTGACTCAGGGAGGGGTCGTTTTGATGGCTACACCTTC. This sequence encodes CASSDSGRGRFDGYTF.

The V and J genes are TRBV19 and TRBJ2-1, with TRBD2 matching 15 bases. Germline V gene sequence: CDR1 LNHDA, CDR2 SQIVND (reference sequence). With 5 bases clipped from V and 2 bases from J, the junction kept 4 bases outside the gene matches. The CDR3 consists of 17 residues. CDR3 loop: CASSSRTSGRAYNEQFF. CDR3 DNA: TGTGCCAGTAGTTCCCGGACTAGCGGGAGGGCCTACAATGAGCAGTTCTTC.

Only one count was recorded for this clone. The genes are TRBV9 and TRBJ2-3, with 9 bases fitting TRBD2. This CDR3 region has 16 residues. The germline CDR1 and CDR2 sequences are SGDLS and YYNGEE. J was trimmed by 2 bases and V by 3 bases; bases with no gene match: 7. Written as DNA, the CDR3 is TGTGCCAGCAGCGATGGCGGACTAGCGAACACAGATACGCAGTATTTT. Translation: CASSDGGLANTDTQYF. Looking up the rest from reference TRBV9 and TRBJ2-3 gives the full variable domain: DSGVTQTPKHLITATGQRVTLRCSPRSGDLSVYWYQQSLDQGLQFLIQYYNGEERAKGNILERFSAQQFPDLHSELNLSSLELGDSALYFCASSDGGLANTDTQYFGPGTRLTVL.